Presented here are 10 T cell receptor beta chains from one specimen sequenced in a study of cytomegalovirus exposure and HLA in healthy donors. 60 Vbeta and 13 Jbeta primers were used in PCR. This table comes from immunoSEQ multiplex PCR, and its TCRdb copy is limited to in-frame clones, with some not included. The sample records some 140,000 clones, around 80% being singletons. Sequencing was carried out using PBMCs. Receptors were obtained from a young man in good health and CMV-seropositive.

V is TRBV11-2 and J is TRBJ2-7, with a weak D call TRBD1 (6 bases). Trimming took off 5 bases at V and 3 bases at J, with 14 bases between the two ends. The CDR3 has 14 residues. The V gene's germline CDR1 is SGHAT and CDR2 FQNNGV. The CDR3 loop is CASSHGDTYYEQYF. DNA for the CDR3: TGTGCCAGCAGCCATGGGGACACCTACTACGAGCAGTACTTC. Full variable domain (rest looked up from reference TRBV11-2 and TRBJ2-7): EAGVAQSPRYKIIEKRQSVAFWCNPISGHATLYWYQQILGQGPKLLIQFQNNGVVDDSQLPKDRFSAERLKGVDSTLKIQPAKLEDSAVYLCASSHGDTYYEQYFGPGTRLTVT.

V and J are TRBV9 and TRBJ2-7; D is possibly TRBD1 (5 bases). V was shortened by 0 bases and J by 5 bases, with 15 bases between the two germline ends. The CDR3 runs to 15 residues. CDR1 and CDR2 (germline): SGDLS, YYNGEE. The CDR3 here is CASSVAASQGDEQYF. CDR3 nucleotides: TGTGCCAGCAGCGTAGCCGCCTCTCAGGGTGACGAGCAGTACTTC.

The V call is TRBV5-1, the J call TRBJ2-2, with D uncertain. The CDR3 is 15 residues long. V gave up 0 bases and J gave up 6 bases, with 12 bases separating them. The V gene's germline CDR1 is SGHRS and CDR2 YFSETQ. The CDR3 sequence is CASSLAFGRAGELFF. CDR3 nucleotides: TGCGCCAGCAGCTTGGCTTTCGGTAGAGCCGGGGAGCTGTTTTTT. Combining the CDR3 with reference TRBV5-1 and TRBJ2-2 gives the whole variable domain KAGVTQTPRYLIKTRGQQVTLSCSPISGHRSVSWYQQTPGQGLQFLFEYFSETQRNKGNFPGRFSGRQFSNSRSEMNVSTLELGDSALYLCASSLAFGRAGELFFGEGSRLTVL.

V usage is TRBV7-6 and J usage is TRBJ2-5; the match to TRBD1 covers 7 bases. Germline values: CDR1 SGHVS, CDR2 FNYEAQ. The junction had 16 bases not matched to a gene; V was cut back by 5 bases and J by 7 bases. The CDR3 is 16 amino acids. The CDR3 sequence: CASSQPRGTVRRTQYF. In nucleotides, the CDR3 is TGTGCCAGCAGCCAACCCCGAGGGACAGTCAGAAGGACCCAGTACTTC.

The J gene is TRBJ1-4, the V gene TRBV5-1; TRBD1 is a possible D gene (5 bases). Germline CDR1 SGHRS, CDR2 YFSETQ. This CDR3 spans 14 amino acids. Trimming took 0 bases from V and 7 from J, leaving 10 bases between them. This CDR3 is CASSLGGTGEKLFF. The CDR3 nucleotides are TGCGCCAGCAGCTTGGGGGGGACTGGTGAAAAACTGTTTTTT.

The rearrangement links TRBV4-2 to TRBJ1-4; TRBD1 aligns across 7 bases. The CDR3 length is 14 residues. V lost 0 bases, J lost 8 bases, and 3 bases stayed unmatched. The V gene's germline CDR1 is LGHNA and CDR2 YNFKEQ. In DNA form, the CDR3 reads TGTGCCAGCAGCCAAGACAGGGGGAGAGAAAAACTGTTTTTT. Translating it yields CASSQDRGREKLFF.

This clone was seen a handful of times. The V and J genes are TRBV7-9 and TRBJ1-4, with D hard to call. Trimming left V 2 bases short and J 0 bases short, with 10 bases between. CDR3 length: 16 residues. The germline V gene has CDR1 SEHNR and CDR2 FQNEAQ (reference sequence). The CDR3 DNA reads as TGTGCCAGCAGCTTAATTTCCGGGACAACTAATGAAAAACTGTTTTTT. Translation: CASSLISGTTNEKLFF.

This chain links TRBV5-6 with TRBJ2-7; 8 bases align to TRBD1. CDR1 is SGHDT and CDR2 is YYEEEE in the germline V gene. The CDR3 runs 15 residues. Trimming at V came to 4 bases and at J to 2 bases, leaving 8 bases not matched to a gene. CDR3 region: CASSIFQGATYEQYF. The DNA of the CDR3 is TGTGCCAGCAGCATCTTCCAGGGGGCAACCTACGAGCAGTACTTC.

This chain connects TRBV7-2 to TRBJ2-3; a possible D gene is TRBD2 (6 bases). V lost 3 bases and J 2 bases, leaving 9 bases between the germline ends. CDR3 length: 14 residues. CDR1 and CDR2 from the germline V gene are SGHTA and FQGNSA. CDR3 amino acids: CASSLGLSTDTQYF. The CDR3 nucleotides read TGTGCCAGCAGCTTGGGACTTTCCACAGATACGCAGTATTTT.

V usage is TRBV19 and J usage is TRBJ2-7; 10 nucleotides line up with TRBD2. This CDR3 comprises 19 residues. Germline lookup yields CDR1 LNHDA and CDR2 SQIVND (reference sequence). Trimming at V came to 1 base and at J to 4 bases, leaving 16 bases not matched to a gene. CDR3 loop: CASSIVGLPSGRAGYEQYF. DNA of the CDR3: TGTGCCAGTAGTATAGTGGGGCTACCGAGCGGGAGGGCCGGATACGAGCAGTACTTC.